Listed below are T cell receptor beta chains from one sample, sequenced in a study of cytomegalovirus exposure and HLA in healthy donors. The data were produced by immunoSEQ multiplex PCR, yet TCRdb's version contains in-frame clones alone and is incomplete. The table lists 150,000 to 200,000 clones, approximately 80% of them singletons. Sequenced: PBMCs. These receptors all stem from a middle-aged woman in good health and CMV-seronegative. CDR3s include the opening cysteine and the closing phenylalanine or tryptophan. D genes are given only for firm matches. Some rows have no size entry. The others give once, few or many, or a class for an expanded clone.

j_gene: TRBJ1-4
v_gene: TRBV5-4
d_gene: -
abundance: -
CDR3nt: TGTGCCGGCAGCACCCGGGACGGGGAGGGAGAAAAACTGTTTTTT
CDR3aa: CAGSTRDGEGEKLFF

j_gene: TRBJ2-3
v_gene: TRBV5-1
d_gene: -
abundance: -
CDR3nt: TGCGCCAGCAGCCTGGGTTTCGACAGTCGCACAGATACGCAGTATTTT
CDR3aa: CASSLGFDSRTDTQYF

j_gene: TRBJ2-3
v_gene: TRBV2
d_gene: TRBD2
abundance: -
CDR3nt: TGTGCCAGCAGTCCCGGGACTAGAGGCACAGATACGCAGTATTTT
CDR3aa: CASSPGTRGTDTQYF

j_gene: TRBJ1-2
v_gene: TRBV6-5
d_gene: TRBD1
abundance: -
CDR3nt: TGTGCCAGCAGACAAGGACAGGGGAATGGCTACACCTTC
CDR3aa: CASRQGQGNGYTF

j_gene: TRBJ2-3
v_gene: TRBV5-4
d_gene: -
abundance: -
CDR3nt: TGTGCCAGCAGCATATGGACAATTAGCACAGATACGCAGTATTTT
CDR3aa: CASSIWTISTDTQYF

j_gene: TRBJ2-2
v_gene: TRBV2
d_gene: TRBD1
abundance: -
CDR3nt: TGTGCCAGCATCCGGGACAGGGTTAACACCGGGGAGCTGTTTTTT
CDR3aa: CASIRDRVNTGELFF

j_gene: TRBJ2-2
v_gene: TRBV5-4
d_gene: -
abundance: -
CDR3nt: TGTGCCAGCAGCTTGACTAGTCTCGGGGAGCTGTTTTTT
CDR3aa: CASSLTSLGELFF

j_gene: TRBJ2-5
v_gene: TRBV5-4
d_gene: -
abundance: -
CDR3nt: TGTGCCAGCAGCCGTCACGGGTACCAAGAGACCCAGTACTTC
CDR3aa: CASSRHGYQETQYF

j_gene: TRBJ1-2
v_gene: TRBV19
d_gene: TRBD1
abundance: -
CDR3nt: TGTGCCAGTAGCCCTGGACAGGGCCTATCCTATGGCTACACCTTC
CDR3aa: CASSPGQGLSYGYTF

j_gene: TRBJ1-1
v_gene: TRBV11-3
d_gene: -
abundance: -
CDR3nt: TGTGCCAGCAGCCTCGACAGGGAAGCTTTCTTT
CDR3aa: CASSLDREAFF

j_gene: TRBJ2-1
v_gene: TRBV6-1
d_gene: TRBD1
abundance: once
CDR3nt: TGTGCCAGCAGTGAATTGGGACAGGGCCACAATGAGCAGTTCTTC
CDR3aa: CASSELGQGHNEQFF

j_gene: TRBJ2-1
v_gene: TRBV28
d_gene: TRBD1
abundance: -
CDR3nt: TGTGCCAGCAGTTCCCGGACAGGGCGCAACTACAATGAGCAGTTCTTC
CDR3aa: CASSSRTGRNYNEQFF

j_gene: TRBJ1-2
v_gene: TRBV5-6
d_gene: TRBD1
abundance: few
CDR3nt: TGTGCCAGCAGCCCGGGGACAGCAGCTAACTATGGCTACACCTTC
CDR3aa: CASSPGTAANYGYTF

j_gene: TRBJ2-7
v_gene: TRBV4-3
d_gene: -
abundance: -
CDR3nt: TGCGCCAGCAGCCAAGGGCAGGGAAGGGCCTACGAGCAGTACTTC
CDR3aa: CASSQGQGRAYEQYF

j_gene: TRBJ2-3
v_gene: TRBV5-1
d_gene: TRBD2
abundance: -
CDR3nt: TGCGCCAGCAGCTTGGCCCCCCTAGCGGGAGGTACAGATACGCAGTATTTT
CDR3aa: CASSLAPLAGGTDTQYF

j_gene: TRBJ2-5
v_gene: TRBV11-1
d_gene: TRBD1
abundance: -
CDR3nt: TGTGCCAGCAGCTCGGACAGGTTGGAGACCCAGTACTTC
CDR3aa: CASSSDRLETQYF

j_gene: TRBJ2-7
v_gene: TRBV7-8
d_gene: -
abundance: -
CDR3nt: TGTGCCAGCAGCCCCACGGGTTCACACGAGCAGTACTTC
CDR3aa: CASSPTGSHEQYF

j_gene: TRBJ1-2
v_gene: TRBV9
d_gene: TRBD1
abundance: -
CDR3nt: TGTGCCAGCAGCGGAGCCGGGACAGACTATGGCTACACCTTC
CDR3aa: CASSGAGTDYGYTF

j_gene: TRBJ2-3
v_gene: TRBV25-1
d_gene: -
abundance: -
CDR3nt: TGTGCCAGCCGGGGCCAGCGGGCCACAGATACGCAGTATTTT
CDR3aa: CASRGQRATDTQYF

j_gene: TRBJ2-2
v_gene: TRBV19
d_gene: TRBD2
abundance: -
CDR3nt: TGTGCCAGTACTCATTTGGGACTAGCGGGAGAAAACACCGGGGAGCTGTTTTTT
CDR3aa: CASTHLGLAGENTGELFF

j_gene: TRBJ1-1
v_gene: TRBV4-1
d_gene: TRBD1
abundance: -
CDR3nt: TGCGCCAGCAGCCCGGGACGGGGACAGCTCACTGAAGCTTTCTTT
CDR3aa: CASSPGRGQLTEAFF

j_gene: TRBJ1-2
v_gene: TRBV7-2
d_gene: -
abundance: -
CDR3nt: TGTGCCAGCAGCACGGACAGCTATGGCTACACCTTC
CDR3aa: CASSTDSYGYTF

j_gene: TRBJ1-6
v_gene: TRBV6-5
d_gene: TRBD1
abundance: -
CDR3nt: TGTGCCACCAGGACAGGACCCAGTCGGGTACCCCTCCACTTT
CDR3aa: CATRTGPSRVPLHF

j_gene: TRBJ2-1
v_gene: TRBV11-3
d_gene: TRBD2
abundance: -
CDR3nt: TGTGCCAGCAGCTTGAGTAGCGGGGTCTCCTACAATGAGCAGTTCTTC
CDR3aa: CASSLSSGVSYNEQFF

j_gene: TRBJ2-1
v_gene: TRBV19
d_gene: TRBD2
abundance: -
CDR3nt: TGTGCCAGTGATAGCGGGGGGGCTCGAGAGCAGTTCTTC
CDR3aa: CASDSGGAREQFF

j_gene: TRBJ1-2
v_gene: TRBV28
d_gene: -
abundance: -
CDR3nt: TGTGCCAGCAGTTCAGGTGTGGGTAACTATGGCTACACCTTC
CDR3aa: CASSSGVGNYGYTF

j_gene: TRBJ2-3
v_gene: TRBV9
d_gene: -
abundance: -
CDR3nt: TGTGCCAGCAGTGGTCTCGGGATAAGCACAGATACGCAGTATTTT
CDR3aa: CASSGLGISTDTQYF

j_gene: TRBJ2-7
v_gene: TRBV5-1
d_gene: TRBD1
abundance: -
CDR3nt: TGCGCCAGCAAAGACCCAGGGGGCTACGAGCAGTACTTC
CDR3aa: CASKDPGGYEQYF

j_gene: TRBJ1-2
v_gene: TRBV11-1
d_gene: TRBD1
abundance: -
CDR3nt: TGTGCCAGCAGCTTACGGGACAGCACTAACTATGGCTACACCTTC
CDR3aa: CASSLRDSTNYGYTF

j_gene: TRBJ2-2
v_gene: TRBV11-2
d_gene: -
abundance: once
CDR3nt: TGTGCCAGCAGCTTATCGGACAACTCGAACACCGGGGAGCTGTTTTTT
CDR3aa: CASSLSDNSNTGELFF

j_gene: TRBJ2-7
v_gene: TRBV5-8
d_gene: TRBD2
abundance: -
CDR3nt: TGTGCCAGCAGCTTGGCCTGGACTAGCGGGACCTTTAACGAGCAGTACTTC
CDR3aa: CASSLAWTSGTFNEQYF

j_gene: TRBJ2-3
v_gene: TRBV2
d_gene: -
abundance: -
CDR3nt: TGTGCCAGCCGGGTAGGTCAAGGAGATACGCAGTATTTT
CDR3aa: CASRVGQGDTQYF

j_gene: TRBJ2-5
v_gene: TRBV11-3
d_gene: -
abundance: -
CDR3nt: TGTGCCAGCAGCTACCGGGACTTCCAAGAGCAGTACTTC
CDR3aa: CASSYRDFQEQYF

j_gene: TRBJ1-3
v_gene: TRBV9
d_gene: -
abundance: few
CDR3nt: TGTGCCAGCAGCGTAGGGTACAGCGGGCTAGTAGGCGGAAACACCATATATTTT
CDR3aa: CASSVGYSGLVGGNTIYF

j_gene: TRBJ2-7
v_gene: TRBV5-4
d_gene: -
abundance: -
CDR3nt: TGTGCCAGCAGCTCAAACAGAGACTACGAGCAGTACTTC
CDR3aa: CASSSNRDYEQYF

j_gene: TRBJ2-1
v_gene: TRBV28
d_gene: TRBD2
abundance: once
CDR3nt: TGTGCCAGCAGTATTACTAGCGGGATTAACATAGGCGATGAGCAGTTCTTC
CDR3aa: CASSITSGINIGDEQFF

j_gene: TRBJ2-7
v_gene: TRBV2
d_gene: -
abundance: -
CDR3nt: TGTGCCAGCAGCAACGATCTAATCGGCGAGCAGTACTTC
CDR3aa: CASSNDLIGEQYF

j_gene: TRBJ1-1
v_gene: TRBV19
d_gene: -
abundance: -
CDR3nt: TGTGCCAGTAGTATTTTGCGAAAACCAGAAGCTTTCTTT
CDR3aa: CASSILRKPEAFF

j_gene: TRBJ2-1
v_gene: TRBV4-3
d_gene: -
abundance: -
CDR3nt: TGCGCCAGCAGCCTCGAGATGGTCTCCTACAATGAGCAGTTCTTC
CDR3aa: CASSLEMVSYNEQFF

j_gene: TRBJ2-3
v_gene: TRBV5-6
d_gene: -
abundance: -
CDR3nt: TGTGCCAGCAGCTTGGAGGGGGATACGCAGTATTTT
CDR3aa: CASSLEGDTQYF

j_gene: TRBJ2-7
v_gene: TRBV28
d_gene: TRBD1
abundance: once
CDR3nt: TGTGCCAGCAGTTTATCCCACCGGACAGGGCCAACCTACGAGCAGTACTTC
CDR3aa: CASSLSHRTGPTYEQYF

j_gene: TRBJ2-7
v_gene: TRBV2
d_gene: TRBD2
abundance: -
CDR3nt: TGTGCCAGCAGTGAGTGGGGCGGGAGTAACGAGCAGTACTTC
CDR3aa: CASSEWGGSNEQYF

j_gene: TRBJ2-1
v_gene: TRBV5-1
d_gene: -
abundance: -
CDR3nt: TGCGCCAGCAGCGATCCCCCCGGGGATGAGCAGTTCTTC
CDR3aa: CASSDPPGDEQFF

j_gene: TRBJ1-2
v_gene: TRBV4-3
d_gene: -
abundance: -
CDR3nt: TGCGCCAGCAGCCTCCATCGACAGCTTTCTAATGGCTACACCTTC
CDR3aa: CASSLHRQLSNGYTF

j_gene: TRBJ1-5
v_gene: TRBV10-1
d_gene: -
abundance: -
CDR3nt: TGCGCCAGCAGTGGTGACAGAACCGAGAAAAGCAATCAGCCCCAGCATTTT
CDR3aa: CASSGDRTEKSNQPQHF

j_gene: TRBJ1-1
v_gene: TRBV2
d_gene: -
abundance: -
CDR3nt: TGTGCCAGCAGGAGACTGATCACTGAAGCTTTCTTT
CDR3aa: CASRRLITEAFF

j_gene: TRBJ2-2
v_gene: TRBV19
d_gene: -
abundance: -
CDR3nt: TGTGCCAGTAGTCCCCGGACAGTAAACACCGGGGAGCTGTTTTTT
CDR3aa: CASSPRTVNTGELFF

j_gene: TRBJ2-1
v_gene: TRBV5-1
d_gene: -
abundance: -
CDR3nt: TGCGCCAGCAGCTTGGGGCAGGGTCAGCACAATGAGCAGTTCTTC
CDR3aa: CASSLGQGQHNEQFF

j_gene: TRBJ1-3
v_gene: TRBV4-1
d_gene: TRBD1
abundance: -
CDR3nt: TGCGCCAGCAGCCTGACGACAGGGGAGCGAAACACCATATATTTT
CDR3aa: CASSLTTGERNTIYF

j_gene: TRBJ2-2
v_gene: TRBV2
d_gene: -
abundance: -
CDR3nt: TGTGCCAGCAGGGCGGGGGCCCGCTACACCGGGGAGCTGTTTTTT
CDR3aa: CASRAGARYTGELFF

j_gene: TRBJ1-2
v_gene: TRBV6-5
d_gene: TRBD1
abundance: once
CDR3nt: TGTGCCAGCAGTTTAGGGACAGGAAGATATGGCTACACCTTC
CDR3aa: CASSLGTGRYGYTF

j_gene: TRBJ1-3
v_gene: TRBV5-1
d_gene: -
abundance: -
CDR3nt: TGCGCCAGCAGCCTGGGACAAGGTGGAAACACCATATATTTT
CDR3aa: CASSLGQGGNTIYF

j_gene: TRBJ2-2
v_gene: TRBV7-9
d_gene: TRBD1
abundance: -
CDR3nt: TGTGCCAGCAGCACCGACAGGGGCGCCGGGGAGCTGTTTTTT
CDR3aa: CASSTDRGAGELFF

j_gene: TRBJ1-5
v_gene: TRBV6-1
d_gene: TRBD1
abundance: -
CDR3nt: TGTGCCAGCAGCGCCCAGACAGGGGAAAATCAGCCCCAGCATTTT
CDR3aa: CASSAQTGENQPQHF

j_gene: TRBJ2-4
v_gene: TRBV28
d_gene: TRBD2
abundance: once
CDR3nt: TGTGCCAGCAGTCCAAGACTAGCGGGGGCGGGAAACATTCAGTACTTC
CDR3aa: CASSPRLAGAGNIQYF

j_gene: TRBJ2-3
v_gene: TRBV7-3
d_gene: TRBD2
abundance: -
CDR3nt: TGTGCCAGCAGCTTTAGCGGGGGGGCGAGTCCAGATACGCAGTATTTT
CDR3aa: CASSFSGGASPDTQYF

j_gene: TRBJ1-1
v_gene: TRBV7-3
d_gene: -
abundance: -
CDR3nt: TGTGCCAGCGGCCAGGGGCTAAACACTGAAGCTTTCTTT
CDR3aa: CASGQGLNTEAFF

j_gene: TRBJ1-2
v_gene: TRBV6-5
d_gene: -
abundance: -
CDR3nt: TGTGCCAGCAGTTCCGGGGGGGGGCACGGCTATGGCTACACCTTC
CDR3aa: CASSSGGGHGYGYTF

j_gene: TRBJ1-6
v_gene: TRBV28
d_gene: TRBD1
abundance: -
CDR3nt: TGTGCCAGCAGGGAGGACAGGGGTAATTCACCCCTCCACTTT
CDR3aa: CASREDRGNSPLHF

j_gene: TRBJ2-7
v_gene: TRBV6-1
d_gene: -
abundance: few
CDR3nt: TGTGCCAGCAGAGTGGCACCGGGCTACGAGCAGTACTTC
CDR3aa: CASRVAPGYEQYF